This T cell receptor (beta chain) derives from a study of blood T cell repertoires in COVID-19. Study-wide context: Sources were T cells, B-cell-depleted T cells, or PBMCs; the material itself was cDNA or gDNA.

The V gene's germline CDR1 is SGHNT and CDR2 YYREEE (reference sequence). The CDR3 is 17 amino acids. V lost 2 bases to trimming and J lost 0 bases; unmatched junction nucleotides: 8. Profiling relied on immunoSEQ multiplex PCR, and the TCRdb table lists in-frame clones only, not all of them. The sample consists of hundreds of thousands of clones, roughly 80% of them appearing once. This clonotype originated in a woman older than 75 with acute or convalescent COVID-19. This sequence joins TRBV5-4 and TRBJ1-5, with 7 bases aligning to TRBD1. Sequenced sample: peripheral blood. This CDR3 reads CASSFSGGDYSNQPQHF. The CDR3 DNA reads as TGTGCCAGCAGCTTTTCAGGGGGAGACTATAGCAATCAGCCCCAGCATTTT.